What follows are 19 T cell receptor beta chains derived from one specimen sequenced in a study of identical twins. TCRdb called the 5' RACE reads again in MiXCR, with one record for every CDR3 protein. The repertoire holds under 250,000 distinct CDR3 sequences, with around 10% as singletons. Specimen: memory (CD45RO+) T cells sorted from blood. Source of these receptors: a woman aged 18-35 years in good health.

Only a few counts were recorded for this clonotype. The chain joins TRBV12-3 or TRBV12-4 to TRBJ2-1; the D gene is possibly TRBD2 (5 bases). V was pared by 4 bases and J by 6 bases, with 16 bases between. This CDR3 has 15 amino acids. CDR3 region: CASSSGRAAGNEQFF. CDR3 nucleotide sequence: TGTGCCAGCAGTTCTGGGAGAGCAGCAGGCAATGAGCAGTTCTTC.

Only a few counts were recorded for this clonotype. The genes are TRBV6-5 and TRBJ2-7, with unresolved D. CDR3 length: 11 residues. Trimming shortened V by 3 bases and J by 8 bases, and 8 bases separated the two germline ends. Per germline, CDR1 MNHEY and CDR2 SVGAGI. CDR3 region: CASSYLGQQYF. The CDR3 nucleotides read TGTGCCAGCAGTTATTTAGGACAGCAGTACTTC.

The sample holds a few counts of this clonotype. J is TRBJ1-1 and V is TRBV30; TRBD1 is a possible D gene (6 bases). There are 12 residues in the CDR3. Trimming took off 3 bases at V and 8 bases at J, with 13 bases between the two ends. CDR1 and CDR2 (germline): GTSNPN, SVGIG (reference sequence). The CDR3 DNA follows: TGTGCCTGGAGCTTCAGGGGATCAGAAGCTTTCTTT. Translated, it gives CAWSFRGSEAFF.

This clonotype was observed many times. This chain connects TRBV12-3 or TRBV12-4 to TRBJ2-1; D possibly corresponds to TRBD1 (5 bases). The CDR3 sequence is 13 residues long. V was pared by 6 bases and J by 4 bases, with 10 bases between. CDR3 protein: CASRIDSYNEQFF. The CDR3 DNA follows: TGTGCCAGCAGGATAGACAGTTACAATGAGCAGTTCTTC.

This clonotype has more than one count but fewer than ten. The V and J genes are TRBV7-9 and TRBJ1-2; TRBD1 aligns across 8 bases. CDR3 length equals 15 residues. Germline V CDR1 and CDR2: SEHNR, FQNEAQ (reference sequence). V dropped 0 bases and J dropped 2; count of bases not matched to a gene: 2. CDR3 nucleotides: TGTGCCAGCAGCTTAGCCAGGGGGCCAAACTATGGCTACACCTTC. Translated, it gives CASSLARGPNYGYTF.

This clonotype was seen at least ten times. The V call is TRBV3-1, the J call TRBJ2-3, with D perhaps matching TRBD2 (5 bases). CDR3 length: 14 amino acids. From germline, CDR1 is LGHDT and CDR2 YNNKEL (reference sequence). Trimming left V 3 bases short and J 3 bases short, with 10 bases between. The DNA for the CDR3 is TGTGCCAGCAGCCACAATCCGGGGACAGATACGCAGTATTTT. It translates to CASSHNPGTDTQYF.

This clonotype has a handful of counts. CDR3 sequence reads: CASSQERRSEQFF. In DNA, the CDR3 is TGTGCCAGCAGCCAAGAAAGGCGTTCAGAGCAGTTCTTC. The rearrangement uses TRBV4-2 and TRBJ2-1; D unclear. The CDR3 totals 13 residues. Trimming cost V 0 bases and J 10 bases, with 10 bases left between them. Germline values: CDR1 LGHNA, CDR2 YNFKEQ.

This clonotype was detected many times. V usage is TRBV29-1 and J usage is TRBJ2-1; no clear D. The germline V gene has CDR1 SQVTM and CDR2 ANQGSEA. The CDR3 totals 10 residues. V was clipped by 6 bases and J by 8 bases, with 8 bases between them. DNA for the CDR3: TGCAGCGTAGACAAGGATGAGCAGTTCTTC. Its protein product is CSVDKDEQFF.

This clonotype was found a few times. The CDR3 sequence: CASSEWGSGSDEQFF. CDR3 in DNA: TGTGCCAGCAGTGAATGGGGTAGCGGGAGTGATGAGCAGTTCTTC. The chain uses TRBV25-1 and TRBJ2-1, with 9 bases aligning to TRBD2. The CDR3 runs 15 residues. CDR1 and CDR2 (germline): MGHDK, SYGVNS. Germline trimming cut 1 base from V and 8 bases from J; bases unmatched to any gene: 6. The variable domain in full, completed from reference TRBV25-1 and TRBJ2-1, reads EADIYQTPRYLVIGTGKKITLECSQTMGHDKMYWYQQDPGMELHLIHYSYGVNSTEKGDLSSESTVSRIRTEHFPLTLESARPSHTSQYLCASSEWGSGSDEQFFGPGTRLTVL.

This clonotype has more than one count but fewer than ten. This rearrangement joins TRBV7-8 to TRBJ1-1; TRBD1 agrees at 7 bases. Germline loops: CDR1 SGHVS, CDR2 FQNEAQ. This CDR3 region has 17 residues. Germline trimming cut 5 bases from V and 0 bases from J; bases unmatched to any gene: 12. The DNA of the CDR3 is TGTGCCAGCAGCCGAACACCGGGACAGCCCATGAACACTGAAGCTTTCTTT. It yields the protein CASSRTPGQPMNTEAFF.

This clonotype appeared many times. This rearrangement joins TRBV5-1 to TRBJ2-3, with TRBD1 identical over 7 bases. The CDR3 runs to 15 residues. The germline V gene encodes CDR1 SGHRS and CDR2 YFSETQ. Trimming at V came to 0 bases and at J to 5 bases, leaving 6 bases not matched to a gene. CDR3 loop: CASSLATGAVDTQYF. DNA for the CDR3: TGCGCCAGCAGCTTGGCCACAGGGGCCGTAGATACGCAGTATTTT.

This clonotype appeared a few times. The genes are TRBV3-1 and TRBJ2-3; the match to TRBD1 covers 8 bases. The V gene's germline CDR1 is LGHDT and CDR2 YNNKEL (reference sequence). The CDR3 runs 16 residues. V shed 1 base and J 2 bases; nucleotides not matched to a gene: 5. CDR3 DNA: TGTGCCAGCAGCCAAGGGGACAGGAGATACACAGATACGCAGTATTTT. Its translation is CASSQGDRRYTDTQYF.

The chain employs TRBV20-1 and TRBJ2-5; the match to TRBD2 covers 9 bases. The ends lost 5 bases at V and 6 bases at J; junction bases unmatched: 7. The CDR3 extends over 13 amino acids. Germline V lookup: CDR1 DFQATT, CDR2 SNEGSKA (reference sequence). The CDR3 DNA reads TGCAGTGCTGTCCCAGCGGGGGGAAAGACCCAGTACTTC. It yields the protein CSAVPAGGKTQYF.

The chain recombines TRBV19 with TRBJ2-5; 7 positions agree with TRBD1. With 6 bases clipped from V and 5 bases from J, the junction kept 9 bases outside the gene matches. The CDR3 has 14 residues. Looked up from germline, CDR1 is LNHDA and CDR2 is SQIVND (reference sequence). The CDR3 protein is CASSPDRARETQYF. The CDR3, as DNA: TGTGCCAGTAGCCCCGACAGGGCGCGGGAGACCCAGTACTTC.

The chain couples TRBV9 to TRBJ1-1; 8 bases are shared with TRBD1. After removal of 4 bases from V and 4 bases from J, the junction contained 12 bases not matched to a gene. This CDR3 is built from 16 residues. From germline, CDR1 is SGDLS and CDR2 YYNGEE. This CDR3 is CASSKIGQGLSTEAFF. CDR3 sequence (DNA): TGTGCCAGCAGCAAAATTGGACAGGGTTTGAGCACTGAAGCTTTCTTT. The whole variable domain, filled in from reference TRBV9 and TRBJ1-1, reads DSGVTQTPKHLITATGQRVTLRCSPRSGDLSVYWYQQSLDQGLQFLIQYYNGEERAKGNILERFSAQQFPDLHSELNLSSLELGDSALYFCASSKIGQGLSTEAFFGQGTRLTVV.

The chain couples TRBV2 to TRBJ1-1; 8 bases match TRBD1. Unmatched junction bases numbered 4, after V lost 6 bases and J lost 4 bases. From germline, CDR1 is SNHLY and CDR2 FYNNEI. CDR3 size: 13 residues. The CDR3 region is CASSDRGTTEAFF. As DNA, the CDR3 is TGTGCCAGCAGCGACAGGGGTACCACTGAAGCTTTCTTT.

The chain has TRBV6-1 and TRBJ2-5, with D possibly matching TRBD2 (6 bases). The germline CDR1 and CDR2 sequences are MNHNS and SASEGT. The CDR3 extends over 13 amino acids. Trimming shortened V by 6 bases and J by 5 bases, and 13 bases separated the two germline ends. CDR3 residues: CASRPSGRETQYF. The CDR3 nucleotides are TGTGCCAGCAGACCTTCAGGGAGGGAGACCCAGTACTTC.

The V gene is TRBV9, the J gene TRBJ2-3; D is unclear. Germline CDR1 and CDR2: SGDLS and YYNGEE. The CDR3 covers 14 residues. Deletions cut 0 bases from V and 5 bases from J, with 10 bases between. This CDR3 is CASSVDDRRDTQYF. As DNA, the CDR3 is TGTGCCAGCAGCGTAGACGATAGGAGAGATACGCAGTATTTT.

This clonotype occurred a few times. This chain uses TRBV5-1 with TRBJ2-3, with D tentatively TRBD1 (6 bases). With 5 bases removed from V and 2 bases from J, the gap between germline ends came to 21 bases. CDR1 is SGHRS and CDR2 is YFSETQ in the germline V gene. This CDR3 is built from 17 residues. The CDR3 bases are TGCGCCAGCAGTTTGAAACTCCGGGACAAATCCACAGATACGCAGTATTTT. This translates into CASSLKLRDKSTDTQYF.